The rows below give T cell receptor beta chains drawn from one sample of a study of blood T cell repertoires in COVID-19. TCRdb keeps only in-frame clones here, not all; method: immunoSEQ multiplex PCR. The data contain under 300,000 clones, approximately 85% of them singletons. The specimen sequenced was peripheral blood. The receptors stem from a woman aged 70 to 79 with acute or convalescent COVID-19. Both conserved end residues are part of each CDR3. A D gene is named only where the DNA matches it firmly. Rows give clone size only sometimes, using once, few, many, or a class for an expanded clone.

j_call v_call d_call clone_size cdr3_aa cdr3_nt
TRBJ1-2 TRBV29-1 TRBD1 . CSVDREESYGYTF TGCAGCGTCGACAGGGAGGAGAGCTATGGCTACACCTTC
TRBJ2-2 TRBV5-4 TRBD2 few CASSFPPRGVGGELFF TGTGCCAGCAGCTTCCCCCCGCGGGGGGTGGGCGGGGAGCTGTTTTTT
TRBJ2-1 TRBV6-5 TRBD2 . CASRVSGGPYNEQFF TGTGCCAGCAGGGTTAGCGGGGGGCCCTACAATGAGCAGTTCTTC
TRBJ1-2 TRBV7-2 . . CASSLRGGYGYTF TGTGCCAGCAGCTTACGGGGAGGGTATGGCTACACCTTC
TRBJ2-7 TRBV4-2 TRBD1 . CASSPSGQPYEQYF TGTGCCAGCAGCCCGTCGGGACAGCCCTACGAGCAGTACTTC
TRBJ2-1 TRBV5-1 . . CASSHGGETRDEQFF TGCGCCAGCAGCCATGGGGGCGAAACTCGGGATGAGCAGTTCTTC
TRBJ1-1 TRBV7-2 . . CASSSTVNTEAFF TGTGCCAGCAGTTCTACAGTGAACACTGAAGCTTTCTTT
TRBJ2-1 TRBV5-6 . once CASSLAATGGGRLYNEQFF TGTGCCAGCAGCTTGGCCGCGACTGGCGGGGGCCGCCTTTACAATGAGCAGTTCTTC
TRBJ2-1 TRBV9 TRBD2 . CASSGGLGMTNEQFF TGTGCCAGCAGCGGAGGACTAGGGATGACCAATGAGCAGTTCTTC
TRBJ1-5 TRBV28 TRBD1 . CASSLPGQGWQPQHF TGTGCCAGCAGTTTACCCGGACAGGGCTGGCAGCCCCAGCATTTT
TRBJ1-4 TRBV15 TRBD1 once CATSGDRERNEKLFF TGTGCCACCAGCGGCGACAGGGAGAGAAATGAAAAACTGTTTTTT
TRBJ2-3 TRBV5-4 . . CASSSERLTDTQYF TGTGCCAGCAGCTCCGAGCGGCTTACAGATACGCAGTATTTT
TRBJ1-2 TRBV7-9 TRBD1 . CASSSGTVSNYGYTF TGTGCCAGCAGCTCCGGGACAGTCTCCAACTATGGCTACACCTTC
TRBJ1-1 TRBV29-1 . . CSPVSVNTEAFF TGCAGCCCCGTATCTGTGAACACTGAAGCTTTCTTT
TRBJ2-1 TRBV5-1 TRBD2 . CASSFSSGGAPSYNEQFF TGCGCCAGCAGCTTCTCTAGCGGGGGAGCCCCCTCCTACAATGAGCAGTTCTTC
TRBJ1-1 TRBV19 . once CASISGGGTEAFF TGTGCCAGTATTTCCGGCGGGGGGACTGAAGCTTTCTTT
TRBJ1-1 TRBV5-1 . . CASSIGTGTEAFF TGCGCCAGCAGCATCGGCACAGGGACTGAAGCTTTCTTT
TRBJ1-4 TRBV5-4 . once CASSSSGSPNEKLFF TGTGCCAGCAGCTCCTCCGGGAGCCCCAATGAAAAACTGTTTTTT
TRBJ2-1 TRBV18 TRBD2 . CASSPTGTSGDHEQFF TGTGCCAGCTCACCGACCGGGACTAGCGGGGATCATGAGCAGTTCTTC
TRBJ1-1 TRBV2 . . CASASPERETFF TGTGCCAGTGCCTCCCCGGAGAGGGAAACTTTCTTT
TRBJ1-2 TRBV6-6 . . CASSQTELGYTF TGTGCCAGCAGTCAGACAGAACTTGGCTACACCTTC
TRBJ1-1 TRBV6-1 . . CASSESLDTEAFF TGTGCCAGCAGTGAGAGCCTAGACACTGAAGCTTTCTTT
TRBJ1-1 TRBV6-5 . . CASNHRQNTEAFF TGTGCCAGCAACCACCGACAGAACACTGAAGCTTTCTTT
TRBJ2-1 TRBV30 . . CAWSVAGVGDEQFF TGTGCCTGGAGTGTAGCAGGGGTTGGAGATGAGCAGTTCTTC
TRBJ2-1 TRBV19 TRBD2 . CASDRGDTYNEQFF TGTGCCAGTGACCGGGGGGATACCTACAATGAGCAGTTCTTC
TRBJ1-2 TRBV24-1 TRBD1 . CATSDFGTGYGYTF TGTGCCACCAGTGATTTTGGGACAGGGTATGGCTACACCTTC
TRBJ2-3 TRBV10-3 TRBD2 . CAISGPGGVGTDTQYF TGTGCCATCAGTGGTCCTGGGGGGGTGGGCACAGATACGCAGTATTTT
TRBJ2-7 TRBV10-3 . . CAIRPATENYEQYF TGTGCCATCAGGCCGGCCACGGAGAACTACGAGCAGTACTTC
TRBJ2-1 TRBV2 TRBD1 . CASSWDRARNEQFF TGTGCCAGCAGCTGGGACAGGGCGCGGAATGAGCAGTTCTTC
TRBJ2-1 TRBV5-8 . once CASSLGPSRDEQFF TGTGCCAGCAGCTTGGGCCCTAGCCGCGATGAGCAGTTCTTC
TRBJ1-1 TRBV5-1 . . CASRGVYTEAFF TGCGCCAGCCGGGGGGTGTACACTGAAGCTTTCTTT
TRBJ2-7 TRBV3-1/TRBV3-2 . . CASSHRGSGYEQYF TGTGCCAGCAGCCACCGAGGTAGCGGCTACGAGCAGTACTTC
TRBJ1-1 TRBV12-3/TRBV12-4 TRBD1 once CASQLTGKAFF TGTGCCAGCCAGTTGACAGGGAAAGCTTTCTTT
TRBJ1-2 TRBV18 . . CASSPGMSNYGYTF TGTGCCAGCTCACCGGGCATGTCCAACTATGGCTACACCTTC
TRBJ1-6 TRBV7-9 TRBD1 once CASSLLQGNSPLHF TGTGCCAGCAGCTTATTACAGGGGAATTCACCCCTCCACTTT
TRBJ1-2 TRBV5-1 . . CASSLGAGSPYGYTF TGCGCCAGCAGCTTGGGGGCAGGAAGTCCGTATGGCTACACCTTC
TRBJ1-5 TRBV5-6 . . CASAVGGGYSNQPQHF TGTGCCAGCGCCGTAGGAGGCGGATATAGCAATCAGCCCCAGCATTTT
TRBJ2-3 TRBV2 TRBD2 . CASGVAGAYTQYF TGTGCCAGCGGGGTAGCGGGTGCGTATACGCAGTATTTT
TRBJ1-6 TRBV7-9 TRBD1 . CASSAGTGNSPLHF TGTGCCAGCAGCGCGGGGACAGGGAATTCACCCCTCCACTTT
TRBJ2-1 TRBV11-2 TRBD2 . CASSFSSGGANEQFF TGTGCCAGCAGCTTCTCTAGCGGGGGGGCGAATGAGCAGTTCTTC
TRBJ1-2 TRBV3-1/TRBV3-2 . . CASSQESLTRYGYTF TGTGCCAGCAGCCAAGAGAGCTTAACCCGTTATGGCTACACCTTC
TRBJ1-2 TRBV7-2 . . CASSAVRSNYGYTF TGTGCCAGCAGCGCGGTGCGGAGTAACTATGGCTACACCTTC
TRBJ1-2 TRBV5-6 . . CASSQNAYGYTF TGTGCCAGCAGCCAGAATGCTTATGGCTACACCTTC
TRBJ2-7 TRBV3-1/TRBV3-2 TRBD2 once CASSLRAGNPYEQYF TGTGCCAGCAGCCTGAGAGCGGGGAATCCCTACGAGCAGTACTTC
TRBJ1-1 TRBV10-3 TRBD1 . CAISRDRGTEAFF TGTGCCATCAGCCGGGACAGGGGCACTGAAGCTTTCTTT
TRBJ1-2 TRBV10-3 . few CAISSALDTLTGYTF TGTGCCATCAGTAGTGCCTTGGACACGCTGACGGGCTACACCTTC
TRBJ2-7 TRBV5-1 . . CASSLATVQSSYEQYF TGCGCCAGCAGCTTGGCTACGGTTCAAAGCTCCTACGAGCAGTACTTC
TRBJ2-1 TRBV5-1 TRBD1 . CASSDRVSYNEQFF TGCGCCAGCTCCGACAGGGTGTCCTACAATGAGCAGTTCTTC
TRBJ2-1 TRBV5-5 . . CASSLESRDKIYEQFF TGTGCCAGCAGCTTGGAGTCCCGGGACAAGATCTATGAGCAGTTCTTC
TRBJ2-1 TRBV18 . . CASSPAAPSGRSYNEQFF TGTGCCAGCTCACCAGCCGCTCCCAGCGGTCGCTCCTACAATGAGCAGTTCTTC
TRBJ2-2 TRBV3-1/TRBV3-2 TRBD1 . CASSRAGTVNTGELFF TGTGCCAGCAGCCGGGCCGGGACAGTGAACACCGGGGAGCTGTTTTTT
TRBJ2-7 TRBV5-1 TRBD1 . CASSLADRGAYEQYF TGCGCCAGCAGCTTGGCGGACAGGGGGGCTTACGAGCAGTACTTC
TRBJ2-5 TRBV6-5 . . CASRSKETQYF TGTGCCAGCAGGAGCAAAGAGACCCAGTACTTC
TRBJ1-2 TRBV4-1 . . CASSQGPYGYTF TGCGCCAGCAGCCAAGGGCCCTATGGCTACACCTTC